The following is a T cell receptor (beta chain) sequence with its context. This clone was observed a few times. It has no known antigen specificity. No clone much larger than this one lies a single base away; base qualities are absent. These data come from a study of blood T cell repertoires in COVID-19 (dated by TCRdb to 2019 to 2021). Looking at the study overall: The collaborator samples originated in the United States, Italy and Spain and spanned the acute and convalescent phases of COVID-19. Samples came from the ongoing ImmuneRACE study (first 160 participants) plus 1,254 subjects from 6 global collaborators. Where HLA class I and class II types were available, the types were taken from metadata supplied by the sample provider, not from assay-based typing. The dataset comprised deeply sampled blood TCRbeta repertoires from subjects exposed to, actively infected with, or recovered from COVID-19. A de-identified subject ID, COVID-19 status, age in years and sex were almost always included in the sample metadata. The prospective study material was composed of cDNA or gDNA derived from T cells, B-cell-depleted T cells, or PBMCs. A freely available public database, intended as a resource for researchers studying the immune response to SARS-CoV-2, is where the repertoires were released. Beyond this particular receptor, the publication reports: How much clinical and demographic metadata was included differed by source and by participant, and the metadata was provided uncurated.

Collaborating institutions collected whole blood in K2EDTA tubes following their own protocols. For TCRbeta analysis, collaborators shipped samples as frozen whole blood, isolated PBMCs, or DNA extracted from either of those sample types. The CDR3 covers 14 residues, taking in both the cysteine and the phenylalanine. Only the CDR3 DNA is retained, 42 bases long and in frame from the first base. The germline V gene provides CDR1 SGHRS and CDR2 YFSETQ. Here V drops 4 bases and J drops 5 bases, and the junction holds 5 bases not matched to any gene. TCRbeta CDR3 regions were amplified from genomic DNA by means of the immunoSEQ Assay, a bias-controlled multiplex PCR. Concerning the study's data processing: The number of nucleated cells in each sample was estimated from the amplification of reference gene primers within the assay. Sequence reads were collapsed and filtered to measure the absolute abundance of every unique TCRbeta CDR3 rearrangement. Productive Simpson clonality was computed per sample as the square root of Simpson's diversity index over productive rearrangements. Held by TCRdb, this immuneACCESS table contains in-frame sequences only and omits some clones. Under half of the omission traces to an unresolved V gene where checked; the cause of the rest is unknown. V and J calls and clone size follow that table, whereas D and trimming were derived from the DNA. This sample gives 250,000 to 350,000 clones in total; about 82% of them show up just once. 4.1% of the sample belongs to the ten largest clones.

The receptor comes from a woman in her forties or fifties with active or convalescent COVID-19. This chain joins TRBV5-1 to TRBJ2-1, with 8 central nucleotides matching TRBD2. Sequencing used peripheral blood. The bases read TGCGCCAGCAGCCCAGCGGGAGAGGACAATGAGCAGTTCTTC. It is translated as CASSPAGEDNEQFF.